Below, 9 T cell receptor beta chains from the same sample are listed, as sequenced in a study of early stage breast cancer tumors (dated by TCRdb to 2016 to 2017). The library was prepared using the immunoSEQ multiplex PCR assay. As stored in TCRdb, this immuneACCESS dataset retains in-frame rearrangements with V and J assigned. A fraction of the clones does not appear; measured against another copy, unresolved V genes explain less than half of the discrepancy, and the remainder lacks a known reason. The sample data list some 30,000 clones, and almost 85% of these were observed just once. Jointly, the top ten make up less than 9.5% of the sample. Sequences were obtained from blood. The receptors derive from a person in their fifties with breast cancer.

This chain links TRBV28 with TRBJ1-1; D is ambiguous. CDR3 size: 12 residues. Germline values: CDR1 MDHEN, CDR2 SYDVKM. V was clipped by 6 bases and J by 10 bases, with 15 bases between them. CDR3 sequence: CASRRRDYGAFF. For the CDR3, the DNA is TGTGCCAGCAGGAGGAGGGATTATGGAGCTTTCTTT.

The V gene is TRBV6-5, the J gene TRBJ1-5, with D perhaps matching TRBD1 (5 bases). V shed 4 bases and J shed 7 bases, with 14 bases lying between them. Germline lookup yields CDR1 MNHEY and CDR2 SVGAGI. The CDR3 is made up of 14 amino acids. In DNA, the CDR3 is TGTGCCAGCAGTTCTACGATCAGGGTACAGCCCCAGCATTTT. It specifies CASSSTIRVQPQHF.

This chain uses TRBV11-2 with TRBJ2-2; D is perhaps TRBD2 (6 bases). The CDR3 totals 15 residues. Germline assignment: CDR1 SGHAT and CDR2 FQNNGV. Trimming shortened V by 6 bases and J by 4 bases, and 15 bases separated the two germline ends. CDR3 bases: TGTGCCAGCAGTTCCAGCGGGTCTGGCACCGGGGAGCTGTTTTTT. Its translation: CASSSSGSGTGELFF.

The J gene is TRBJ2-7, the V gene TRBV6-1; the D gene is possibly TRBD1 (5 bases). The germline V and J ends were trimmed by 2 bases and 2 bases, with 7 bases remaining between them. Germline CDR1 MNHNS, CDR2 SASEGT. CDR3 size: 13 residues. CDR3 coding DNA: TGTGCCAGCAGTGAACAGGGAACCTACGAGCAGTACTTC. It translates to CASSEQGTYEQYF.

The V gene is TRBV20-1, the J gene TRBJ2-5, with D unresolved. The CDR3 covers 11 residues. Per germline, CDR1 DFQATT and CDR2 SNEGSKA (reference sequence). V lost 2 bases to trimming and J lost 0 bases, with 1 base between them. The CDR3 region has the DNA TGCAGTGCTAGACACCAAGAGACCCAGTACTTC. Translating gives CSARHQETQYF.

The genes are TRBV18 and TRBJ2-1; 12 bases align to TRBD2. The length of the CDR3 is 17 residues. CDR1 KGHSH and CDR2 LQKENI come from the germline V gene. V lost 1 base to trimming and J lost 7 bases; unmatched junction nucleotides: 8. CDR3 amino acids: CASSPLLLAGGRNEQFF. The DNA for the CDR3 is TGTGCCAGCTCACCACTCCTCCTAGCGGGGGGGAGGAATGAGCAGTTCTTC.

This clone was counted between two and nine times. The chain uses TRBV10-3 and TRBJ2-3; D not resolved. V shed 10 bases and J shed 2 bases, with 13 bases lying between them. CDR1 and CDR2 from the germline V gene are ENHRY and SYGVKD. This CDR3 is built from 13 residues. CDR3 sequence reads: CATAFGPTDTQYF. The CDR3, as DNA: TGTGCCACCGCCTTCGGGCCCACAGATACGCAGTATTTT.

The chain is built from TRBV11-2 and TRBJ1-6; D gene ambiguous. The CDR3 extends over 14 amino acids. V dropped 3 bases and J dropped 9 bases, with 12 bases sitting between them. Germline V lookup: CDR1 SGHAT, CDR2 FQNNGV. CDR3 loop: CASSFEAQASPLHF. Here the CDR3 DNA reads TGTGCCAGCAGCTTCGAAGCTCAGGCTTCACCCCTCCACTTT.

The rearrangement links TRBV7-9 to TRBJ2-5; D is perhaps TRBD1 (5 bases). This CDR3 is built from 14 residues. With 4 bases removed from V and 3 bases from J, the gap between germline ends came to 12 bases. CDR1 is SEHNR, CDR2 FQNEAQ, per germline (reference sequence). This CDR3 is CASSWGAVEETQYF. The CDR3 DNA follows: TGTGCCAGCAGCTGGGGCGCCGTCGAAGAGACCCAGTACTTC.